These T cell receptor beta chains were read from a single sample in a study of shared clonotypes between healthy human individuals. TCRdb's copy holds only in-frame clones and misses some; the assay was immunoSEQ multiplex PCR. Of 2,500,000 or so clones detected, over 85% appear once; the ten largest clones hold 0.13% to 0.15%. Sequenced material: naive CD4+ T cells sorted from blood. Source of these receptors: a man younger than 35 in good health. CDR3s include the opening cysteine and the closing phenylalanine or tryptophan. A D gene is named only where the DNA matches it firmly. Clone size appears in some rows only: once, few, many, or a class for an expanded clone.

CDR3: CASSSTSGSKGGAFF
DNA: TGTGCCAGCAGCTCCACGTCAGGGTCCAAGGGAGGAGCTTTCTTT
length: 15
J: TRBJ1-1
D: .
V: TRBV5-4
size: .

CDR3: CASSSPGTGGDYGYTF
DNA: TGTGCCAGCAGTTCCCCCGGGACAGGGGGCGACTATGGCTACACCTTC
length: 16
J: TRBJ1-2
D: TRBD1
V: TRBV27
size: .

CDR3: CASRYRDRVGYGYTF
DNA: TGTGCCAGCAGGTACCGGGACAGGGTAGGGTATGGCTACACCTTC
length: 15
J: TRBJ1-2
D: TRBD1
V: TRBV28
size: once

CDR3: CASSPGITDEKLFF
DNA: TGTGCCAGCAGTCCAGGGATTACGGATGAAAAACTGTTTTTT
length: 14
J: TRBJ1-4
D: .
V: TRBV7-2
size: few

CDR3: CASSLDDIIGGTGVYEQYF
DNA: TGTGCCAGCAGCTTAGATGACATTATTGGGGGGACAGGGGTCTACGAGCAGTACTTC
length: 19
J: TRBJ2-7
D: TRBD1
V: TRBV11-2
size: .

CDR3: CASTPEGTGGYEQYF
DNA: TGTGCCAGCACCCCGGAAGGGACAGGGGGCTACGAGCAGTACTTC
length: 15
J: TRBJ2-7
D: TRBD1
V: TRBV5-4
size: .

CDR3: CATSREASGRPDTQYF
DNA: TGTGCCACCAGCAGAGAGGCTAGCGGGAGGCCAGATACGCAGTATTTT
length: 16
J: TRBJ2-3
D: TRBD2
V: TRBV15
size: few

CDR3: CSVEDLPVSGRIPREQYF
DNA: TGCAGCGTTGAAGATCTTCCGGTTAGCGGGAGGATTCCGCGAGAGCAGTACTTC
length: 18
J: TRBJ2-7
D: TRBD2
V: TRBV29-1
size: .

CDR3: CASSRRENTEAFF
DNA: TGTGCCAGCAGCCGGCGGGAAAACACTGAAGCTTTCTTT
length: 13
J: TRBJ1-1
D: .
V: TRBV7-9
size: .

CDR3: CASSVVGGRHAEQYF
DNA: TGTGCCAGCAGCGTAGTCGGGGGCCGCCACGCCGAGCAGTACTTC
length: 15
J: TRBJ2-7
D: .
V: TRBV9
size: .

CDR3: CAACLGGHQPQHF
DNA: TGTGCCGCGTGCCTGGGGGGGCATCAGCCCCAGCATTTT
length: 13
J: TRBJ1-5
D: .
V: TRBV28
size: .

CDR3: CASRSGGRRELFF
DNA: TGTGCCAGCCGAAGCGGGGGCAGGCGGGAGCTGTTTTTT
length: 13
J: TRBJ2-2
D: TRBD2
V: TRBV6-5
size: .

CDR3: CASSVRGLGNTIYF
DNA: TGTGCCAGCAGTGTAAGGGGATTGGGAAACACCATATATTTT
length: 14
J: TRBJ1-3
D: .
V: TRBV6-1
size: .

CDR3: CASGERGPYEQYF
DNA: TGTGCCAGTGGCGAGAGAGGACCCTACGAGCAGTACTTC
length: 13
J: TRBJ2-7
D: .
V: TRBV28
size: .

CDR3: CASSTRLAGASEQYF
DNA: TGTGCCAGCAGTACCAGACTAGCGGGAGCATCTGAGCAGTACTTC
length: 15
J: TRBJ2-7
D: TRBD2
V: TRBV6-6
size: .

CDR3: CASTRGTKSYEQYF
DNA: TGTGCCAGCACCCGGGGGACAAAGTCCTACGAGCAGTACTTC
length: 14
J: TRBJ2-7
D: .
V: TRBV7-2
size: once

CDR3: CASKTTPLLETEAFF
DNA: TGTGCCAGTAAGACCACTCCCCTTCTCGAGACTGAAGCTTTCTTT
length: 15
J: TRBJ1-1
D: .
V: TRBV19
size: .

CDR3: CASSSRLSSYNEQFF
DNA: TGTGCCAGCAGCTCGAGGCTGAGCTCCTACAATGAGCAGTTCTTC
length: 15
J: TRBJ2-1
D: .
V: TRBV7-9
size: .

CDR3: CASSLKAPGRGNQPQHF
DNA: TGTGCCAGCAGTTTAAAGGCTCCCGGGAGGGGTAATCAGCCCCAGCATTTT
length: 17
J: TRBJ1-5
D: .
V: TRBV27
size: .

CDR3: CASSLGYNEQFF
DNA: TGTGCCAGCAGCCTTGGGTACAATGAGCAGTTCTTC
length: 12
J: TRBJ2-1
D: .
V: TRBV11-3
size: .

CDR3: CASSIGGSGLSSYEQYF
DNA: TGTGCCAGTAGTATCGGGGGGAGTGGACTTAGCTCCTACGAGCAGTACTTC
length: 17
J: TRBJ2-7
D: TRBD2
V: TRBV19
size: .

CDR3: CASSLVGSGTEAFF
DNA: TGCGCCAGCAGCTTAGTAGGGTCGGGCACTGAAGCTTTCTTT
length: 14
J: TRBJ1-1
D: .
V: TRBV5-1
size: .

CDR3: CASSPTPLSDSRRETQYF
DNA: TGTGCCAGCAGCCCCACCCCACTTAGCGACAGCAGGAGAGAGACCCAGTACTTC
length: 18
J: TRBJ2-5
D: .
V: TRBV7-9
size: .

CDR3: CASPPGRQPQHF
DNA: TGTGCCAGCCCCCCAGGCCGGCAGCCCCAGCATTTT
length: 12
J: TRBJ1-5
D: .
V: TRBV11-2
size: once

CDR3: CASSLGQQPDGYTF
DNA: TGCGCCAGCAGCTTGGGACAGCAGCCGGATGGCTACACCTTC
length: 14
J: TRBJ1-2
D: .
V: TRBV5-1
size: .

CDR3: CASSPLAGVGEQYF
DNA: TGTGCCAGCAGTCCACTAGCGGGAGTTGGCGAGCAGTACTTC
length: 14
J: TRBJ2-7
D: TRBD2
V: TRBV27
size: .

CDR3: CATRRTQITGYTF
DNA: TGTGCCACCCGCCGGACTCAAATCACTGGCTACACCTTC
length: 13
J: TRBJ1-2
D: .
V: TRBV10-3
size: .

CDR3: CASSQDRGLGGTGELFF
DNA: TGCGCCAGCAGCCAAGATCGAGGACTGGGTGGCACCGGGGAGCTGTTTTTT
length: 17
J: TRBJ2-2
D: .
V: TRBV4-1
size: .

CDR3: CASIRTQTSGRTGEQFF
DNA: TGTGCCAGCATCCGAACCCAGACTAGCGGGAGAACGGGGGAGCAGTTCTTC
length: 17
J: TRBJ2-1
D: TRBD2
V: TRBV9
size: .

CDR3: CASSPGQGSSYEQYF
DNA: TGTGCCAGCAGCCCCGGACAGGGGAGCTCCTACGAGCAGTACTTC
length: 15
J: TRBJ2-7
D: TRBD1
V: TRBV5-4
size: once

CDR3: CASSLEGQYVEQYF
DNA: TGTGCCAGCAGCTTAGAGGGACAGTATGTGGAGCAGTACTTC
length: 14
J: TRBJ2-7
D: TRBD1
V: TRBV7-9
size: once

CDR3: CASSPQAGSDTGELFF
DNA: TGTGCCAGCAGCCCCCAAGCAGGATCGGACACCGGGGAGCTGTTTTTT
length: 16
J: TRBJ2-2
D: .
V: TRBV7-3
size: .

CDR3: CASSSQAGVGYNEQFF
DNA: TGTGCCAGCAGTTCACAGGCGGGAGTCGGCTACAATGAGCAGTTCTTC
length: 16
J: TRBJ2-1
D: TRBD2
V: TRBV7-2
size: .

CDR3: CASRLAGSYEQYF
DNA: TGTGCCAGCAGATTAGCGGGGTCCTACGAGCAGTACTTC
length: 13
J: TRBJ2-7
D: TRBD2
V: TRBV27
size: .

CDR3: CASSFSADNSPLHF
DNA: TGCGCCAGCAGCTTTTCTGCAGATAATTCACCCCTCCACTTT
length: 14
J: TRBJ1-6
D: .
V: TRBV5-1
size: few

CDR3: CASSQATTNEKLFF
DNA: TGCGCCAGCAGCCAGGCAACAACTAATGAAAAACTGTTTTTT
length: 14
J: TRBJ1-4
D: .
V: TRBV4-1
size: .

CDR3: CSVSGTEVLEAFF
DNA: TGCAGCGTATCCGGGACAGAAGTACTTGAAGCTTTCTTT
length: 13
J: TRBJ1-1
D: TRBD1
V: TRBV29-1
size: .

CDR3: CASSPYDRDGYTF
DNA: TGTGCCAGTAGTCCTTACGATCGGGATGGCTACACCTTC
length: 13
J: TRBJ1-2
D: .
V: TRBV19
size: .

CDR3: CASSAQQSSTDTQYF
DNA: TGTGCCAGCAGTGCCCAACAAAGTAGCACAGATACGCAGTATTTT
length: 15
J: TRBJ2-3
D: .
V: TRBV6-1
size: .

CDR3: CASSVAGLAGETQYF
DNA: TGTGCCAGCAGCGTAGCTGGGCTAGCGGGAGAGACCCAGTACTTC
length: 15
J: TRBJ2-5
D: TRBD2
V: TRBV9
size: .

CDR3: CASSFDRGLPYEQYF
DNA: TGTGCCAGCAGCTTCGACAGAGGACTACCCTACGAGCAGTACTTC
length: 15
J: TRBJ2-7
D: .
V: TRBV5-6
size: .

CDR3: CASIRGPGTGNTIYF
DNA: TGTGCCAGTATCCGTGGGCCAGGGACAGGAAACACCATATATTTT
length: 15
J: TRBJ1-3
D: .
V: TRBV19
size: .

CDR3: CASSGPNSLQNIQYF
DNA: TGCGCCAGCTCCGGGCCCAATTCCCTCCAAAACATTCAGTACTTC
length: 15
J: TRBJ2-4
D: .
V: TRBV5-1
size: .

CDR3: CASSYSSSSYEQYF
DNA: TGTGCCAGCAGTTACTCTTCTAGCTCCTACGAGCAGTACTTC
length: 14
J: TRBJ2-7
D: .
V: TRBV6-6
size: .

CDR3: CASSELWGYEQYF
DNA: TGTGCCAGCAGTGAACTATGGGGCTACGAGCAGTACTTC
length: 13
J: TRBJ2-7
D: .
V: TRBV6-1
size: .

CDR3: CASSAYGPAKGFIGETQYF
DNA: TGTGCCAGCAGTGCCTATGGCCCCGCGAAGGGGTTTATCGGAGAGACCCAGTACTTC
length: 19
J: TRBJ2-5
D: .
V: TRBV6-1
size: once

CDR3: CASSVDPHPTTGELFF
DNA: TGTGCCAGCAGCGTAGACCCCCATCCCACAACCGGGGAGCTGTTTTTT
length: 16
J: TRBJ2-2
D: .
V: TRBV9
size: .

CDR3: CASSPEDGNNYGYTF
DNA: TGTGCCAGCAGCCCCGAGGACGGTAATAACTATGGCTACACCTTC
length: 15
J: TRBJ1-2
D: .
V: TRBV9
size: .

CDR3: CASSLTGGNTGELFF
DNA: TGTGCCAGCAGCTTGACAGGGGGCAACACCGGGGAGCTGTTTTTT
length: 15
J: TRBJ2-2
D: TRBD1
V: TRBV5-4
size: .

CDR3: CASGVGNSGNTIYF
DNA: TGTGCCTCCGGGGTAGGGAACTCTGGAAACACCATATATTTT
length: 14
J: TRBJ1-3
D: .
V: TRBV30
size: .

CDR3: CASSIPPILWGTEAFF
DNA: TGTGCCAGTAGTATTCCCCCTATTCTATGGGGAACTGAAGCTTTCTTT
length: 16
J: TRBJ1-1
D: .
V: TRBV19
size: few

CDR3: CASSERGLAGATYEQYF
DNA: TGCGCCAGCAGTGAACGCGGACTAGCGGGGGCCACCTACGAGCAGTACTTC
length: 17
J: TRBJ2-7
D: TRBD2
V: TRBV10-2
size: .

CDR3: CASSHRTGGGYTF
DNA: TGCGCCAGCAGCCATCGGACAGGGGGTGGCTACACCTTC
length: 13
J: TRBJ1-2
D: TRBD1
V: TRBV4-1
size: .

CDR3: CASSLARATTDTQYF
DNA: TGCGCCAGCAGCTTGGCCCGAGCAACCACAGATACGCAGTATTTT
length: 15
J: TRBJ2-3
D: .
V: TRBV5-1
size: .